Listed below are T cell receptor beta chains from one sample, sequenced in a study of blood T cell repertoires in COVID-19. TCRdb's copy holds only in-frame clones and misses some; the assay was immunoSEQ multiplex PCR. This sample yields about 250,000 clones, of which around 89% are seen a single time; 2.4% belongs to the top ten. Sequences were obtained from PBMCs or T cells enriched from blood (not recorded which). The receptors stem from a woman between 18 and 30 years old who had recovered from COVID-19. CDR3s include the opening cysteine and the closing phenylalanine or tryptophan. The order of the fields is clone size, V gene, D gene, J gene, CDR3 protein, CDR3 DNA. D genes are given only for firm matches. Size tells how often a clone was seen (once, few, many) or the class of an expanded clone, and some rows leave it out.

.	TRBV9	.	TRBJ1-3	CASSVRVENTIYF	TGTGCCAGCAGCGTACGAGTTGAAAACACCATATATTTT
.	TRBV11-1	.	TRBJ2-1	CASSFRHEWPYNEQFF	TGTGCCAGCAGCTTCAGACACGAGTGGCCCTACAATGAGCAGTTCTTC
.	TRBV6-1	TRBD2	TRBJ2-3	CASSEISGGATDTQYF	TGTGCCAGCAGTGAAATAAGCGGGGGGGCCACAGATACGCAGTATTTT
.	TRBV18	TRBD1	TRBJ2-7	CASSGRDRGYEQYF	TGTGCCAGCTCAGGCCGGGACAGGGGTTACGAGCAGTACTTC
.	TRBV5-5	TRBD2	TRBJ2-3	CASSWLAGPSTDTQYF	TGTGCCAGCAGCTGGTTAGCGGGGCCTAGCACAGATACGCAGTATTTT
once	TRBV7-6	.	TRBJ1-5	CASTSSTRGDQPQHF	TGTGCCAGCACCTCGAGCACGAGAGGCGATCAGCCCCAGCATTTT
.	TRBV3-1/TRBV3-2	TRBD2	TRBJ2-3	CASSQETSGGAVTDTQYF	TGTGCCAGCAGCCAAGAGACTAGCGGGGGGGCGGTGACAGATACGCAGTATTTT
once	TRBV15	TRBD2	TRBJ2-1	CATSRVGAGRNEQFF	TGTGCCACCAGCAGAGTGGGAGCGGGGCGCAATGAGCAGTTCTTC
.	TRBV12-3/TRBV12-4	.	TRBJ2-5	CASSPGETQYF	TGTGCCAGCAGTCCGGGAGAGACCCAGTACTTC
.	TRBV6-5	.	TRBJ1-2	CASSSSWGDPYGYTF	TGTGCCAGCAGTTCGTCCTGGGGGGACCCCTATGGCTACACCTTC
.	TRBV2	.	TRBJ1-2	CASSGQDYGYTF	TGTGCCAGCAGTGGACAGGACTATGGCTACACCTTC
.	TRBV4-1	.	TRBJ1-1	CASSPRGGDTEAFF	TGCGCCAGCAGCCCGCGTGGAGGGGACACTGAAGCTTTCTTT
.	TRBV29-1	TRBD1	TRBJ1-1	CSVWDRVGTEAFF	TGCAGCGTGTGGGACAGGGTCGGCACTGAAGCTTTCTTT
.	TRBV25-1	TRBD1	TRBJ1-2	CASSDHHRGRDGYTF	TGTGCCAGCAGTGATCATCACAGGGGGCGGGATGGCTACACCTTC
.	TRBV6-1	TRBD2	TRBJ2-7	CASSDPRLALTYEQYF	TGTGCCAGCAGTGACCCCAGACTAGCGCTTACCTACGAGCAGTACTTC
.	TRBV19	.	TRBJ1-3	CASSTAPGRFPQRSGNTIYF	TGTGCCAGTAGTACTGCCCCGGGTCGATTTCCCCAACGCTCTGGAAACACCATATATTTT
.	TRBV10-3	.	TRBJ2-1	CAISESREAYNEQFF	TGTGCCATCAGTGAGTCGAGGGAGGCCTACAATGAGCAGTTCTTC
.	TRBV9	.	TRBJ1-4	CASSPDWGQRKLFF	TGTGCCAGCAGCCCAGATTGGGGGCAGAGGAAACTGTTTTTT
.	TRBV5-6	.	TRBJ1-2	CASSPDRIYGYTF	TGTGCCAGCAGCCCCGACAGAATCTATGGCTACACCTTC
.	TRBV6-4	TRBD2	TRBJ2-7	CLSPLATCYREQYF	TGTCTCTCCCCACTAGCGACCTGCTATCGGGAGCAGTACTTC
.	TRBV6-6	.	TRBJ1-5	CASSRGTSYSNQPQHF	TGTGCCAGCAGTCGAGGGACAAGCTATAGCAATCAGCCCCAGCATTTT
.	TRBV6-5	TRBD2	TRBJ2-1	CASKPGLAGFNEQFF	TGTGCCAGCAAACCTGGACTAGCGGGGTTCAATGAGCAGTTCTTC
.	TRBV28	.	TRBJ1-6	CASSFSRANSPLHF	TGTGCCAGCAGTTTTAGCAGGGCCAATTCACCCCTCCACTTT
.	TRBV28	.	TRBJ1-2	CASSSGHVMGYTF	TGTGCCAGCAGTTCCGGACACGTTATGGGCTACACCTTC
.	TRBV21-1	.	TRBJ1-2	CASSMRFRGGGYTF	TGTGCCAGCAGCATGAGATTCAGGGGCGGGGGCTACACCTTC
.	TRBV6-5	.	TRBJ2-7	CASTPPGTYEQYF	TGTGCCAGCACCCCACCAGGGACCTACGAGCAGTACTTC
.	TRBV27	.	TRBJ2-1	CASSLSGISGQFF	TGTGCCAGCAGTTTAAGCGGCATAAGTGGGCAGTTCTTC
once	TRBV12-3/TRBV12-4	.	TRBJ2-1	CASSLAGPNEQFF	TGTGCCAGCAGTTTAGCGGGGCCAAATGAGCAGTTCTTC
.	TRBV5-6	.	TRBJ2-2	CASSPGAARYTGELFF	TGTGCCAGCAGCCCCGGTGCGGCGCGGTACACCGGGGAGCTGTTTTTT
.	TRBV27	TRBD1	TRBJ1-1	CASSLFGTAEAFF	TGTGCCAGCAGTTTATTTGGGACAGCTGAAGCTTTCTTT
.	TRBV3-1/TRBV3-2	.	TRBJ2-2	CASSQYLAGELFF	TGTGCCAGCAGCCAATACTTGGCCGGGGAGCTGTTTTTT
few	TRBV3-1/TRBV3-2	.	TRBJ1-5	CASSQGLDDQPQHF	TGTGCCAGCAGCCAGGGCCTCGACGATCAGCCCCAGCATTTT
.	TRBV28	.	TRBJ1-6	CASSLVQLDSTLHF	TGTGCCAGCAGTCTTGTCCAGTTAGACTCAACCCTCCACTTT
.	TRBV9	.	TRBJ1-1	CASSVFQGSDTEAFF	TGTGCCAGCAGCGTATTCCAGGGGTCGGACACTGAAGCTTTCTTT
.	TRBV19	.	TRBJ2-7	CASSMPGGNGYEQYF	TGTGCCAGTAGTATGCCCGGAGGAAACGGCTACGAGCAGTACTTC
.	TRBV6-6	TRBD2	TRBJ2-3	CASSAGLAGFDTQYF	TGTGCCAGCAGCGCTGGACTAGCGGGGTTTGATACGCAGTATTTT
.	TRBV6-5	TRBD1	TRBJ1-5	CASSPGTVSNQPQHF	TGTGCCAGCAGCCCCGGGACAGTGAGCAATCAGCCCCAGCATTTT
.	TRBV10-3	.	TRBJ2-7	CAISELGKGGHEQYF	TGTGCCATCAGTGAGTTAGGAAAGGGAGGCCACGAGCAGTACTTC
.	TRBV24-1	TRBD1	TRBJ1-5	CATSEGTGVNQPQHF	TGTGCCACCAGTGAGGGGACAGGGGTTAATCAGCCCCAGCATTTT
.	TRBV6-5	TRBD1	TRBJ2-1	CASARQGALNEQFF	TGTGCCAGCGCCCGGCAGGGGGCCTTGAATGAGCAGTTCTTC
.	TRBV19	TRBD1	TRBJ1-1	CASRGQGAEAAAFF	TGTGCCAGTAGGGGACAGGGGGCGGAGGCGGCAGCTTTCTTT
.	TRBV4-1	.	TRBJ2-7	CASSQDKLPGEQYF	TGCGCCAGCAGCCAAGATAAGCTCCCGGGGGAGCAGTACTTC
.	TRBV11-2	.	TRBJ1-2	CASSSSNYGYTF	TGTGCCAGCAGCTCCTCTAACTATGGCTACACCTTC
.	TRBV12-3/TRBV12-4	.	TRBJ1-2	CASSPSPNYGYTF	TGTGCCAGCAGTCCTAGTCCTAACTATGGCTACACCTTC
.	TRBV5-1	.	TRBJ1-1	CASSLEERSEAFF	TGCGCCAGCAGCTTGGAGGAGAGGTCTGAAGCTTTCTTT
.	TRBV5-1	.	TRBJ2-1	CASSLGRGGEQFF	TGCGCCAGCAGCTTGGGCAGGGGCGGGGAGCAGTTCTTC
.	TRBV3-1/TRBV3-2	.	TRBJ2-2	CASSQGGARRELFF	TGTGCCAGCAGCCAAGGCGGGGCGCGGAGGGAGCTGTTTTTT
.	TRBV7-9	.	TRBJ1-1	CASKRRESKAFF	TGTGCCAGCAAAAGGAGAGAGTCTAAAGCTTTCTTT
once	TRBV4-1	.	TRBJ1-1	CASSPTPPGDSTEAFF	TGCGCCAGCAGCCCCACACCTCCGGGGGATTCAACTGAAGCTTTCTTT
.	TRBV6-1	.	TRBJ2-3	CASSEAAWGYSGTTDTQYF	TGTGCCAGCAGTGAAGCGGCGTGGGGCTATTCTGGAACCACAGATACGCAGTATTTT
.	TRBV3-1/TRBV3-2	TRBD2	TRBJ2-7	CASSQDQAGGGYEQYF	TGTGCCAGCAGCCAAGACCAGGCGGGGGGGGGTTACGAGCAGTACTTC
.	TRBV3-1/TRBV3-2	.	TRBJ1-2	CASSVSVPLGYTF	TGTGCCAGCAGCGTATCTGTTCCCTTGGGCTACACCTTC
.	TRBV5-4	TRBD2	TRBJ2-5	CASSLISGVQETQYF	TGTGCCAGCAGCTTGATTAGCGGGGTACAAGAGACCCAGTACTTC
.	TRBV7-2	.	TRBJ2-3	CASSLVVLSTDTQYF	TGTGCCAGCAGCTTAGTTGTACTTAGCACAGATACGCAGTATTTT
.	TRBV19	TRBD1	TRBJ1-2	CASSMDRVGGYTF	TGTGCCAGTAGTATGGACAGGGTCGGCGGCTACACCTTC
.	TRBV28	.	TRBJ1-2	CASSNRGGYGYTF	TGTGCCAGCAGTAACCGAGGGGGCTATGGCTACACCTTC
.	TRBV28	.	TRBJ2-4	CASTPGAENIQYF	TGTGCCAGCACCCCTGGGGCGGAAAACATTCAGTACTTC